Listed here are 22 T cell receptor beta chains from one sample, sequenced in a study of T cells after yellow fever vaccination. TCRdb processed the 5' RACE reads anew with MiXCR; each CDR3 protein has one entry. Of just under 600,000 distinct CDR3 sequences in the sample, less than 15% are singletons; the top ten hold about 14%. The material sequenced was PBMCs, taken on the day of the yellow fever booster vaccination. These receptors came from a man aged 25-45 years who received the YFV17D yellow fever vaccine.

This clonotype has a handful of counts. DNA of the CDR3: TGCGCCAGCAGTCAAATCGGACAGGGTGGTTCACCCCTCCACTTT. It translates to CASSQIGQGGSPLHF. This chain links TRBV23-1 with TRBJ1-6, with 8 bases aligning to TRBD1. TRBV23-1 is placed among ORFs of uncertain function. The CDR3 loop spans 15 amino acids. V shed 2 bases, J shed 9 bases, and the junction held 6 bases outside the gene matches.

This clonotype was counted a few times. The chain has TRBV7-2 and TRBJ2-1; 9 bases fit TRBD2. The V and J ends lost 3 bases and 4 bases, in that order; junction bases with no gene match: 4. This CDR3 has 15 residues. In germline, CDR1 is SGHTA, CDR2 FQGNSA. CDR3 bases: TGTGCCAGCAGCTTGCTAGCGGGACGATACAATGAGCAGTTCTTC. Its protein is CASSLLAGRYNEQFF.

Notes on this clonotype: Because the CDR3 is missing its conserved closing phenylalanine or tryptophan, this is likely a read error. This chain connects TRBV12-3 or TRBV12-4 to TRBJ2-5; 9 nucleotides line up with TRBD2. V gave up 5 bases and J gave up 5 bases; unmatched junction bases: 9. This CDR3 is 15 amino acids long. Here the CDR3 reads CASSLEVAGVETQYL. The CDR3, as DNA: TGTGCCAGCAGTCTCGAAGTAGCGGGAGTGGAGACCCAGTACCTC.

V gene TRBV4-3 combines with J gene TRBJ2-5; a weak D match, TRBD2 (6 bases). The CDR3 covers 17 residues. Between the trimmed V and J ends, which lost 4 bases and 2 bases, there was a span of 20 bases. Germline V gene data show CDR1 as LGHNA and CDR2 as YSLEER. The CDR3 nucleotides read TGCGCCAGCAGCCGCTCGAGCTCTCCGGGACTTCAAGAGACCCAGTACTTC. Protein: CASSRSSSPGLQETQYF.

V usage is TRBV6-6 and J usage is TRBJ2-7, with D tentatively TRBD1 (6 bases). CDR1 is MNHNY, CDR2 SVGAGI, per germline (reference sequence). V was clipped by 10 bases and J by 7 bases, with 11 bases between them. The CDR3 sequence is 10 residues long. The CDR3 sequence is CATSQGEQYF. The CDR3 DNA follows: TGTGCCACATCACAGGGTGAGCAGTACTTC.

This clonotype was counted only a few times. The genes are TRBV20-1 and TRBJ2-3; D remains ambiguous. The CDR3 is 14 amino acids. V was cut by 6 bases and J by 0 bases, with 13 bases left in between. Germline-derived CDR1 and CDR2 are DFQATT and SNEGSKA (reference sequence). CDR3 amino acids: CSAKGVSSTDTQYF. The CDR3 DNA reads as TGCAGTGCCAAAGGCGTTTCCAGCACAGATACGCAGTATTTT.

This clonotype occurred a few times. The gene calls are TRBV4-3 and TRBJ2-3, with a weak D call TRBD1 (5 bases). The CDR3 extends over 16 amino acids. Trimming stripped 2 bases from V and 0 bases from J, with 12 bases between. Germline V gives CDR1 LGHNA, CDR2 YSLEER. This CDR3 reads CASSQRARGSTDTQYF. CDR3 DNA sequence: TGCGCCAGCAGCCAAAGAGCTAGGGGTAGCACAGATACGCAGTATTTT.

This clonotype was observed a handful of times. The V call is TRBV5-4, the J call TRBJ2-5; D perhaps matches TRBD1 (5 bases). The germline gives CDR1 SGHNT, CDR2 YYREEE (reference sequence). Trimming left V 0 bases short and J 5 bases short, with 11 bases between. This CDR3 has 14 amino acids. DNA of the CDR3: TGTGCCAGCAGCTTGGAGCAGGGCTGGGAGACCCAGTACTTC. Protein sequence: CASSLEQGWETQYF.

The genes are TRBV27 and TRBJ2-2, with D unclear. This CDR3 is 14 amino acids long. The V and J ends lost 4 bases and 3 bases respectively, with 9 bases between them. Germline CDR1 reads MNHEY; CDR2 reads SMNVEV (reference sequence). The DNA of the CDR3 is TGTGCCAGCAGTTACCAGTCTTACACCGGGGAGCTGTTTTTT. Amino acids: CASSYQSYTGELFF.

In this sample, this clonotype turned up a few times. The chain uses TRBV7-9 and TRBJ2-7, with D possibly being TRBD2 (6 bases). There are 14 residues in the CDR3. Trimming pared 4 bases from V and 2 bases from J, leaving 12 bases between. Germline lookup yields CDR1 SEHNR and CDR2 FQNEAQ (reference sequence). The CDR3: CASSYTGRAYEQYF. The CDR3 coding sequence is TGTGCCAGCAGCTACACCGGGAGAGCCTACGAGCAGTACTTC.

The table lists this clonotype with a few counts. This rearrangement joins TRBV5-1 to TRBJ1-1; a possible D gene is TRBD1 (5 bases). V was clipped by 4 bases and J by 6 bases, with 22 bases between them. The CDR3 is made up of 16 amino acids. The V gene's germline CDR1 is SGHRS and CDR2 YFSETQ. CDR3 DNA: TGCGCCAGCAGCGCGCCGGGACGGTTGAGTGAAGCTGAAGCTTTCTTT. Translated, it gives CASSAPGRLSEAEAFF. Full variable domain (outside the CDR3, taken from reference TRBV5-1 and TRBJ1-1): KAGVTQTPRYLIKTRGQQVTLSCSPISGHRSVSWYQQTPGQGLQFLFEYFSETQRNKGNFPGRFSGRQFSNSRSEMNVSTLELGDSALYLCASSAPGRLSEAEAFFGQGTRLTVV.

The V call is TRBV18, the J call TRBJ2-7; D perhaps matches TRBD2 (5 bases). V was cut by 6 bases and J by 3 bases, with 15 bases left in between. This CDR3 is built from 14 residues. Germline-derived CDR1 and CDR2 are KGHSH and LQKENI. CDR3 DNA sequence: TGTGCCAGCTCGCCGGGCGGGCCAGACTACGAGCAGTACTTC. Encoded protein: CASSPGGPDYEQYF.

This clonotype was counted between two and nine times. The genes are TRBV27 and TRBJ1-6; D is perhaps TRBD1 (5 bases). CDR1 and CDR2 from the germline V gene are MNHEY and SMNVEV (reference sequence). The germline V and J ends were trimmed by 5 bases and 5 bases, with 10 bases remaining between them. CDR3 length: 14 amino acids. The CDR3 nucleotides read TGTGCCAGCAGTCCCGGGACTGATAATTCACCCCTCCACTTT. This gives the protein CASSPGTDNSPLHF.

This clonotype was detected only a few times. V usage is TRBV30 and J usage is TRBJ2-5, with TRBD1 identical over 11 bases. The CDR3 sequence is 14 residues long. With V trimmed by 6 bases and J by 3 bases, 6 bases remained unmatched. Germline-derived CDR1 and CDR2 are GTSNPN and SVGIG (reference sequence). CDR3 residues: CACGTGGPEETQYF. CDR3 nucleotide sequence: TGTGCCTGTGGGACAGGGGGACCCGAAGAGACCCAGTACTTC.

This clonotype turned up a few times. The rearrangement joins TRBV6-2 or TRBV6-3 to TRBJ2-7; D possibly corresponds to TRBD1 (6 bases). Germline V gene data show CDR1 as MNHEY and CDR2 as SVGEGT. The CDR3 runs 15 residues. V was trimmed by 4 bases and J by 2 bases, leaving 15 bases between them. The CDR3 bases are TGTGCCAGCAGTTTACACGGGCAGGGGACCTACGAGCAGTACTTC. Its translation is CASSLHGQGTYEQYF.

This clonotype was seen ten or more times. The rearrangement links TRBV18 to TRBJ2-4, with 11 nucleotides matching TRBD2. Trimming at V came to 3 bases and at J to 3 bases, leaving 1 base not matched to a gene. Germline V CDR1 and CDR2: KGHSH, LQKENI. The CDR3 length is 15 residues. CDR3: CASSPGTSGKNIQYF. The CDR3 DNA reads TGTGCCAGCTCACCCGGGACTAGCGGCAAAAACATTCAGTACTTC.

This clonotype was observed a few times. The gene calls are TRBV6-2 or TRBV6-3 and TRBJ2-1; TRBD1 might be the D (7 bases). Germline V gene sequence: CDR1 MNHEY, CDR2 SVGEGT. This CDR3 is 18 amino acids long. Trimming left V 6 bases short and J 0 bases short, with 21 bases between. DNA for the CDR3: TGTGCCAGCAGAACAAGGAGGGGACAGTCTAGCTCCTACAATGAGCAGTTCTTC. Its protein product is CASRTRRGQSSSYNEQFF.

On this clonotype: Because it lacks the conserved phenylalanine or tryptophan at the end, this CDR3 is likely a read error. The V and J genes are TRBV5-1 and TRBJ1-2; D not resolved. The CDR3 extends over 13 amino acids. The V gene's germline CDR1 is SGHRS and CDR2 YFSETQ. Between the trimmed V and J ends, which lost 0 bases and 8 bases, there was a span of 11 bases. Here the CDR3 reads CASSLGGKYGYTL. Written as DNA, the CDR3 is TGCGCCAGCAGCTTGGGGGGAAAGTACGGCTACACCCTC.

This clonotype showed up just a few times. V and J are TRBV5-4 and TRBJ2-7; 7 bases line up with TRBD2. This CDR3 comprises 15 residues. The junction had 9 bases not matched to a gene; V was cut back by 2 bases and J by 4 bases. Germline V lookup: CDR1 SGHNT, CDR2 YYREEE (reference sequence). Here the CDR3 DNA reads TGTGCCAGCAGCTTTCGGGCGGGAGTTAAGTACGAGCAGTACTTC. Translating it yields CASSFRAGVKYEQYF.

In its sample, this clonotype was seen a few times. The J gene is TRBJ2-3, the V gene TRBV10-2; the match to TRBD2 covers 7 bases. Germline V lookup: CDR1 WSHSY, CDR2 SAAADI. V shed 6 bases, J shed 2 bases, and the junction held 5 bases outside the gene matches. This CDR3 is built from 14 residues. CDR3 amino acids: CASRGTTDTDTQYF. CDR3 coding DNA: TGCGCCAGCAGGGGGACTACCGACACAGATACGCAGTATTTT.

The chain has TRBV3-1 and TRBJ2-1, with 7 bases lining up with TRBD2. The V segment lost 7 bases and the J segment 0 bases; nucleotides outside the gene matches: 6. Germline CDR1 LGHDT, CDR2 YNNKEL (reference sequence). The CDR3 length is 15 residues. The CDR3 coding sequence is TGTGCCAGCACCATTGGCGGGGGCTCCTACAATGAGCAGTTCTTC. This sequence encodes CASTIGGGSYNEQFF.

This clonotype came up a few times. This CDR3 reads CASSPRDSLSYNEQFF. CDR3 coding DNA: TGTGCCAGCAGCCCACGGGACTCGCTTTCCTACAATGAGCAGTTCTTC. This sequence joins TRBV7-9 and TRBJ2-1, with D possibly being TRBD2 (6 bases). V was trimmed by 5 bases and J by 1 base, leaving 15 bases between them. This CDR3 is built from 16 residues. Germline values: CDR1 SEHNR, CDR2 FQNEAQ (reference sequence).